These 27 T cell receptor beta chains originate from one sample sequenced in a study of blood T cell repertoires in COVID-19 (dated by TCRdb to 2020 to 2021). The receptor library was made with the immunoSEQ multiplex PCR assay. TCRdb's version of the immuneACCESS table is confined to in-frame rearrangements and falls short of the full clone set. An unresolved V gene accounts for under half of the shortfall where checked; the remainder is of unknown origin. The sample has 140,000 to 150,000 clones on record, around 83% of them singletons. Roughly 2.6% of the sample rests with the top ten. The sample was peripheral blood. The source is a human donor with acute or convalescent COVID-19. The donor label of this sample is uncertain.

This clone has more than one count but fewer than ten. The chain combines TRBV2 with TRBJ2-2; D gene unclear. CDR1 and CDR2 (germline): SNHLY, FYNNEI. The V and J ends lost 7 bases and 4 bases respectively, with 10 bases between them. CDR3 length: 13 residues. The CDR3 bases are TGTGCCAGCAAGGAGCGAGTCACCGGGGAGCTGTTTTTT. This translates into CASKERVTGELFF.

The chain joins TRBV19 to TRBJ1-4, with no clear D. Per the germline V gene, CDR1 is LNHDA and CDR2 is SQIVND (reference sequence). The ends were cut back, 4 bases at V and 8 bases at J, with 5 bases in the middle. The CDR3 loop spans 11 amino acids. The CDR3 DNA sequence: TGTGCCAGTAGTACGGTAGAAAAACTGTTTTTT. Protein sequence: CASSTVEKLFF.

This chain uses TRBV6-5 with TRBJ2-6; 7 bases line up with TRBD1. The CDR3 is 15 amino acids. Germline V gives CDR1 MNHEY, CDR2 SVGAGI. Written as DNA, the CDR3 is TGTGCGACCCATAGGGGGCGCACTGGGGCCAACGTCCTGACTTTC. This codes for CATHRGRTGANVLTF.

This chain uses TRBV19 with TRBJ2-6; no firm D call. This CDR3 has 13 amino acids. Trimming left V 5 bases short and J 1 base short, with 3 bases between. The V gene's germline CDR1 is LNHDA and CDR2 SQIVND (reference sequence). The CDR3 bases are TGTGCCAGTAGTTCATCTGGGGCCAACGTCCTGACTTTC. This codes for CASSSSGANVLTF. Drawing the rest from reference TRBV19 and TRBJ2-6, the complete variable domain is DGGITQSPKYLFRKEGQNVTLSCEQNLNHDAMYWYRQDPGQGLRLIYYSQIVNDFQKGDIAEGYSVSREKKESFPLTVTSAQKNPTAFYLCASSSSGANVLTFGAGSRLTVL.

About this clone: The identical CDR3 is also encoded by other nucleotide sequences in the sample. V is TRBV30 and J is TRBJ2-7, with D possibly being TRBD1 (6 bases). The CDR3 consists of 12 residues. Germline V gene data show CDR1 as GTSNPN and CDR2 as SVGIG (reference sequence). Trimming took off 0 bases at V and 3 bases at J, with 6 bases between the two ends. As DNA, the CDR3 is TGTGCCTGGAGTGTAGGGGGCTACGAGCAGTACTTC. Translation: CAWSVGGYEQYF. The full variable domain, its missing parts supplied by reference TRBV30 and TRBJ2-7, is SQTIHQWPATLVQPVGSPLSLECTVEGTSNPNLYWYRQAAGRGLQLLFYSVGIGQISSEVPQNLSASRPQDRQFILSSKKLLLSDSGFYLCAWSVGGYEQYFGPGTRLTVT.

CDR3 bases: TGTGCCAGCAGTGCGGGACTCACCACAGATACGCAGTATTTT. This codes for CASSAGLTTDTQYF. This chain joins TRBV6-4 and TRBJ2-3, with a possible D match to TRBD2 (6 bases). This CDR3 has 14 residues. Trimming stripped 4 bases from V and 2 bases from J, with 10 bases between. Per germline, CDR1 MRHNA and CDR2 SNTAGT.

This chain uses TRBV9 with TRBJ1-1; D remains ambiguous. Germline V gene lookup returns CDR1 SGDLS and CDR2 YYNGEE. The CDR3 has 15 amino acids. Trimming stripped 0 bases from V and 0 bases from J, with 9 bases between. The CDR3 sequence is CASSVEMGVNTEAFF. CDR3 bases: TGTGCCAGCAGCGTAGAAATGGGCGTGAACACTGAAGCTTTCTTT.

The CDR3 spells CASSLASSGTSGSTQYF. Here the CDR3 DNA reads TGCGCCAGCAGCTTGGCTTCATCCGGGACTAGCGGGTCCACCCAGTACTTC. The chain carries TRBV5-1 and TRBJ2-5, with 12 bases matching TRBD2. CDR3 length: 17 residues. Per the germline V gene, CDR1 is SGHRS and CDR2 is YFSETQ. The ends lost 0 bases at V and 8 bases at J; junction bases unmatched: 11.

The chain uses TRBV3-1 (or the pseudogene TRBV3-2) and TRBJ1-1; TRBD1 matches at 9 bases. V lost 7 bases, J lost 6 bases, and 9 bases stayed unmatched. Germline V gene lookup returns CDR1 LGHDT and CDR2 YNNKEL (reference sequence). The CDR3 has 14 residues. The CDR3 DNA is TGTGCCAGCAAGATGGACAGGGGCAGCGCTGAAGCTTTCTTT. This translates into CASKMDRGSAEAFF.

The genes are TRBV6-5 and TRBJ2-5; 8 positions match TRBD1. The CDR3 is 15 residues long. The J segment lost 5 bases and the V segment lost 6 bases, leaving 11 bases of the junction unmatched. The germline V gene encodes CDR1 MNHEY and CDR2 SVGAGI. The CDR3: CASSLTGTGRETQYF. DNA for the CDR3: TGTGCCAGCAGCCTTACCGGGACAGGAAGGGAGACCCAGTACTTC.

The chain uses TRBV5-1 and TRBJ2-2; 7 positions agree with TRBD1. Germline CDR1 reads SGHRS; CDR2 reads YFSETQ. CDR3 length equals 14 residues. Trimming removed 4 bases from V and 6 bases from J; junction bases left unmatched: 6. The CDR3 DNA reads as TGCGCCAGCAGCCCAGGACAGGTGGCCGGGGAGCTGTTTTTT. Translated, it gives CASSPGQVAGELFF.

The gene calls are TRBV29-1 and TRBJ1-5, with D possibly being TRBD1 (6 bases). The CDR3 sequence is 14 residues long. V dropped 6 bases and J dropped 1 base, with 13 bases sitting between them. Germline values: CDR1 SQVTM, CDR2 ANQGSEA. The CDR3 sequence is CSVGQGSSNQPQHF. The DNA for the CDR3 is TGCAGCGTGGGACAAGGAAGCAGCAATCAGCCCCAGCATTTT.

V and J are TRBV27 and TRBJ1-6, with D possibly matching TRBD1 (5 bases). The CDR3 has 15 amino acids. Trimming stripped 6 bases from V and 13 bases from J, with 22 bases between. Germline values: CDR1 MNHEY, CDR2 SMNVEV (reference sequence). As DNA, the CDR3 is TGTGCCAGCAGCCCTTCTGGCAGCCGGGGGAGGCCCCTCCACTTT. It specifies CASSPSGSRGRPLHF.

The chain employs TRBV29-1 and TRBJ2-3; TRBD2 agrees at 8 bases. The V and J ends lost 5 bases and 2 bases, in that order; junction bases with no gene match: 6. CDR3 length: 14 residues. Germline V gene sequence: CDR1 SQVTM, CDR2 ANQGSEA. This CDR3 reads CSVMLAGPTDTQYF. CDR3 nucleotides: TGCAGCGTTATGCTAGCGGGTCCCACAGATACGCAGTATTTT.

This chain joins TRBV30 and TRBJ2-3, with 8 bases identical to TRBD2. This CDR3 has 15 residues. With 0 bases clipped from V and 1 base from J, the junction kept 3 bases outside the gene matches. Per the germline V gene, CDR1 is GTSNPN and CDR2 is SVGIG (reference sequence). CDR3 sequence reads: CAWSVRAGGTDTQYF. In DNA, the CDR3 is TGTGCCTGGAGTGTACGAGCGGGAGGCACAGATACGCAGTATTTT.

The CDR3: CASSPSWGLSDTQYF. The DNA for the CDR3 is TGTGCCAGCAGTCCAAGTTGGGGACTTTCTGATACGCAGTATTTT. This sequence joins TRBV28 and TRBJ2-3, with D perhaps matching TRBD2 (6 bases). Germline lookup yields CDR1 MDHEN and CDR2 SYDVKM. This CDR3 is 15 amino acids long. Trimming pared 5 bases from V and 6 bases from J, leaving 18 bases between.

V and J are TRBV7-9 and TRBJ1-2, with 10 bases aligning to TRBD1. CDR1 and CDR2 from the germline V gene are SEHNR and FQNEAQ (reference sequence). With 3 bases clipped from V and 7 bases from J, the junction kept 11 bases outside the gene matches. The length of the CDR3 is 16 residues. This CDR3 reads CASSLSTGQGLLGYTF. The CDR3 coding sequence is TGTGCCAGCAGCTTGAGCACGGGACAGGGGCTTCTTGGCTACACCTTC.

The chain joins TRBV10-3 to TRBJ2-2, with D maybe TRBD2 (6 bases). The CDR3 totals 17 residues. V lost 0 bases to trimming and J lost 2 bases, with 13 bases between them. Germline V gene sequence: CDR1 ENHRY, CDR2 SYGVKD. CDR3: CAISESGRLKNTGELFF. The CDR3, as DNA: TGTGCCATCAGTGAGTCAGGGAGGCTAAAAAACACCGGGGAGCTGTTTTTT.

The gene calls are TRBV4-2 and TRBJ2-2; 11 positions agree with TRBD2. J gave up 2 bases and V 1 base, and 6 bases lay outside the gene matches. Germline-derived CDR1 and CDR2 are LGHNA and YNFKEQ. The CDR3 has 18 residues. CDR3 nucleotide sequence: TGTGCCAGCAGCCAAGGACTAGCGGGGTCCAGAAACACCGGGGAGCTGTTTTTT. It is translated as CASSQGLAGSRNTGELFF.

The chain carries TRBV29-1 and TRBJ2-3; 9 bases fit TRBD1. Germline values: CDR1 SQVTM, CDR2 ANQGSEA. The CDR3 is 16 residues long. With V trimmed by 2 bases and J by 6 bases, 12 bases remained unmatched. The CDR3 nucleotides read TGCAGCGTTGAACCCGCCGGGACAGGGATTCGGGATACGCAGTATTTT. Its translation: CSVEPAGTGIRDTQYF.

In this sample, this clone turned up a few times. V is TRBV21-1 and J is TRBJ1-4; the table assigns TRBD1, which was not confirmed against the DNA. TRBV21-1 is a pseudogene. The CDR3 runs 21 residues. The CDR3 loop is CASSPGQGQGALRETNEKLFF. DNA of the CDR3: TGTGCCAGCAGTCCGGGGCAGGGACAGGGGGCGTTGAGGGAAACTAATGAAAAACTGTTTTTT.

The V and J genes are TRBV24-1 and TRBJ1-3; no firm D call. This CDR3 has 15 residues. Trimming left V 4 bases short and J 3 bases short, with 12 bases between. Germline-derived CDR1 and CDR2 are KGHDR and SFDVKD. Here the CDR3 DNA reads TGTGCCACCAGTGAAGCGCGGGGTTTTGGAAACACCATATATTTT. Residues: CATSEARGFGNTIYF.

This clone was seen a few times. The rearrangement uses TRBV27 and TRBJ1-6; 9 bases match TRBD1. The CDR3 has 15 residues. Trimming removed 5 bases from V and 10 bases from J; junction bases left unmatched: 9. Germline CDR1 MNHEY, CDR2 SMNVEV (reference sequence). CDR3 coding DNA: TGTGCCAGCAGTCCCCGACAGGGGGGTAGCTCACCCCTCCACTTT. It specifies CASSPRQGGSSPLHF.

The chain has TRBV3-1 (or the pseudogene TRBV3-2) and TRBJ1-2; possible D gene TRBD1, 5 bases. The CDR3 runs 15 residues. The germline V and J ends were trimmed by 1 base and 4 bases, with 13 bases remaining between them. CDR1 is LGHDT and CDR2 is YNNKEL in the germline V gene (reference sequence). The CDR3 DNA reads TGTGCCAGCAGCCAAGGTGATCAGGGTCCCTATGGCTACACCTTC. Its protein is CASSQGDQGPYGYTF.

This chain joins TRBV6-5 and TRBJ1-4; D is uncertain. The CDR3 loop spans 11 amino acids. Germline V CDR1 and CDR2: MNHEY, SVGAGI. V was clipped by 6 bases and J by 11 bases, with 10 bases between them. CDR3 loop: CASSPTGKLFF. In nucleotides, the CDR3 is TGTGCCAGCAGCCCGACCGGGAAACTGTTTTTT.

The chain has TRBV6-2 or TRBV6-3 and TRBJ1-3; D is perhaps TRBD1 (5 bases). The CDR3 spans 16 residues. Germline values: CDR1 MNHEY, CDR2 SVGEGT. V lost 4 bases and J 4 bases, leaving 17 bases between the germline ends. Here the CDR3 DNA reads TGTGCCAGCAGTTTCCGCCAACTTAGGGGAGGAAACACCATATATTTT. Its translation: CASSFRQLRGGNTIYF.

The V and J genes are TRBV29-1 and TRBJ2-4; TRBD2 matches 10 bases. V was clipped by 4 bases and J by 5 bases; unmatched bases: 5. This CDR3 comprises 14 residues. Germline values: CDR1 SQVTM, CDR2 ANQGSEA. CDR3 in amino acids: CSVATSGIQNIQYF. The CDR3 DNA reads TGCAGCGTTGCAACTAGCGGGATCCAAAACATTCAGTACTTC.